This record covers a single T cell receptor beta chain. Per the study methods: Amplification of reference gene primers was used by the study to estimate nucleated cell counts. Data came from immunoSEQ multiplex PCR; TCRdb stores just in-frame clones and leaves some out. V, J and clone size derive from that table, while D and trimming were established from the DNA sequence. The table records 410,000 or so clones, about nine tenths of them present only once. The source of the sample is a study of blood T cell repertoires in COVID-19. Turning to the study itself: Donors in the United States, Italy and Spain gave samples during acute or convalescent COVID-19. Nucleic acid was either cDNA or gDNA, and it came from T cells, B-cell-depleted T cells, or PBMCs.

Germline loops: CDR1 MNHEY, CDR2 SMNVEV (reference sequence). V lost 3 bases and J lost 5, with 16 bases in between. The CDR3 contains 15 residues. Sequencing used peripheral blood. The sequence derives from a woman aged 25 to 45 with active or convalescent COVID-19. The chain couples TRBV27 to TRBJ2-5, with D possibly being TRBD1 (6 bases). The CDR3, as DNA: TGTGCCAGCAGTTTGGGGGCCGGTACTGGGGAGACCCAGTACTTC. Amino acid sequence: CASSLGAGTGETQYF.